Detailed here is one T cell receptor (beta chain). Before being deemed recovered, Cohort 3 donors had two negative PCRs, clearance, or symptom resolution. The data stem from a study of blood T cell repertoires in COVID-19. Study at large: COVID-19 samples from acute and convalescent phases originated in the United States, Italy and Spain. PBMCs, B-cell-depleted T cells, or T cells provided the cDNA or gDNA that made up the material.

Germline-derived CDR1 and CDR2 are MNHEY and SMNVEV (reference sequence). The CDR3 is made up of 13 amino acids. Deletions cut 0 bases from V and 10 bases from J, with 7 bases between. Per the authors' pipeline: Estimates of nucleated cell counts were drawn from the amplification of reference gene primers. TCRdb's table, derived via immunoSEQ multiplex PCR, lists solely in-frame clones and lacks some. V and J calls and clone size are given by that table; D and trimming were obtained from the DNA. The sample lists under 200,000 clones, roughly 90% occurring once. V usage is TRBV27 and J usage is TRBJ1-6; unclear D gene. The source is a young woman who had recovered from COVID-19. The sample consisted of PBMCs or T cells enriched from blood (not recorded which). CDR3 DNA: TGTGCCAGCAGTTTATCGATGAGCTCACCCCTCCACTTT. This translates into CASSLSMSSPLHF.